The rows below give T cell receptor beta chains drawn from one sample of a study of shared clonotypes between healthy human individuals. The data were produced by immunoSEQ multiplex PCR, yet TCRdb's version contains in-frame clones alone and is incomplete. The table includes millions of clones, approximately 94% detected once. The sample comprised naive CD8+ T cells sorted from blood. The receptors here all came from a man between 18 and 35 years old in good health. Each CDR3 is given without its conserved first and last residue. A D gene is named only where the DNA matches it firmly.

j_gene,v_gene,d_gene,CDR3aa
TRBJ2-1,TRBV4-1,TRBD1,ASAAEGQHTYNEQF
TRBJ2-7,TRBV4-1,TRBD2,ASSQEGGESSYEQY
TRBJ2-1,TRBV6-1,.,ASSELGDEQF
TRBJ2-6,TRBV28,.,ASSPVSVSGANVLT
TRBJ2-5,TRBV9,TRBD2,ASSVPGLEETQY
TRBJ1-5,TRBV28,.,ASSLVGGGQPQH
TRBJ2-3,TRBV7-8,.,ASSSDKQFTDTQY
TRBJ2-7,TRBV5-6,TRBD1,ASIGAGTVSYEQY
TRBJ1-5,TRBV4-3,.,ASSQDSPRGIVGSNQPQH
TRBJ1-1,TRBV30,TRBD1,AWSVTGEAEAF
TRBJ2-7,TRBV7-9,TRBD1,ASSWDSPSYEQY
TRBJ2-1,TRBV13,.,ASSLGPGAGAYNEQF
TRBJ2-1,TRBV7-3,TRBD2,ASSPGLAGYNEQF
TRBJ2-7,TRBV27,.,ASSLEDGNYEQY